The 22 T cell receptor beta chains below were found in one sample sequenced in a study of blood T cell repertoires in COVID-19. Produced via immunoSEQ multiplex PCR; TCRdb's table is partial and in-frame only. The data contain about 210,000 clones, less than 90% of them seen just once; the ten biggest clones take up approximately 0.66%. Sequencing was carried out using peripheral blood. These receptor sequences come from a man aged 35 to 55 with acute or convalescent COVID-19.

V and J are TRBV24-1 and TRBJ2-7, with 9 bases aligning to TRBD1. CDR3 length: 17 residues. Germline V CDR1 and CDR2: KGHDR, SFDVKD. Trimming took 5 bases from V and 0 from J; bases not matched to a gene: 10. DNA for the CDR3: TGTGCCACCAGTGCGCCCCTTACAGGGGGCTTCTCCTACGAGCAGTACTTC. Encoded protein: CATSAPLTGGFSYEQYF.

J is TRBJ1-5 and V is TRBV28; D gene uncertain. CDR1 MDHEN and CDR2 SYDVKM come from the germline V gene. The ends were cut back, 5 bases at V and 5 bases at J, with 7 bases in the middle. The CDR3 covers 12 residues. CDR3 amino acids: CASSIVDQPQHF. In DNA, the CDR3 is TGTGCCAGCAGTATAGTGGATCAGCCCCAGCATTTT.

CDR3 sequence: CASSYSAGISYEQYF. For the CDR3, the DNA is TGTGCCAGCAGTTACTCAGCCGGGATATCCTACGAGCAGTACTTC. V and J are TRBV6-5 and TRBJ2-7; possible D gene TRBD2, 5 bases. This CDR3 is built from 15 residues. V lost 0 bases and J lost 1, with 10 bases in between. CDR1 and CDR2 from the germline V gene are MNHEY and SVGAGI.

The chain is built from TRBV27 and TRBJ2-3; TRBD2 aligns across 10 bases. Germline values: CDR1 MNHEY, CDR2 SMNVEV (reference sequence). J was trimmed by 1 base and V by 6 bases; bases with no gene match: 4. This CDR3 region has 15 residues. For the CDR3, the DNA is TGTGCCAGCAGAAAGCGGGGGGGCGGCACAGATACGCAGTATTTT. It codes for CASRKRGGGTDTQYF.

The chain couples TRBV9 to TRBJ1-5; D not resolved. V lost 3 bases and J 3 bases, leaving 16 bases between the germline ends. This CDR3 region has 16 residues. Germline V gene lookup returns CDR1 SGDLS and CDR2 YYNGEE. The CDR3 is CASSGGDGSYNQPQHF. DNA of the CDR3: TGTGCCAGCAGCGGAGGAGACGGGTCATACAATCAGCCCCAGCATTTT.

The CDR3 DNA sequence: TGTGCCAGCAGTTCCCCTCCAGGGCAGCAGAATGAAAAACTGTTTTTT. Translated: CASSSPPGQQNEKLFF. The gene calls are TRBV28 and TRBJ1-4; D might be TRBD1 (5 bases). V was trimmed by 4 bases and J by 5 bases, leaving 17 bases between them. Germline values: CDR1 MDHEN, CDR2 SYDVKM. The CDR3 has 16 residues.

The chain is built from TRBV4-3 and TRBJ2-7; TRBD2 matches 7 bases. V shed 0 bases, J shed 3 bases, and the junction held 8 bases outside the gene matches. From germline, CDR1 is LGHNA and CDR2 YSLEER. This CDR3 has 16 amino acids. The chain's CDR3 is CASSQERAGEGYEQYF. In DNA, the CDR3 is TGCGCCAGCAGCCAAGAACGGGCGGGAGAAGGCTACGAGCAGTACTTC.

The V and J genes are TRBV6-2 or TRBV6-3 and TRBJ2-5; D uncertain. The CDR3 runs 14 residues. V was trimmed by 0 bases and J by 2 bases, leaving 7 bases between them. Germline V gives CDR1 MNHEY, CDR2 SVGEGT. The CDR3 sequence is CASSYSSSQETQYF. As DNA, the CDR3 is TGTGCCAGCAGTTACTCGAGTAGTCAAGAGACCCAGTACTTC.

The chain uses TRBV5-4 and TRBJ2-7; no clear D. V lost 0 bases to trimming and J lost 6 bases, with 7 bases between them. Germline CDR1 SGHNT, CDR2 YYREEE (reference sequence). CDR3 size: 12 residues. The CDR3 loop is CASSLVPSEQYF. The DNA of the CDR3 is TGTGCCAGCAGCTTGGTGCCCAGCGAGCAGTACTTC.

The chain uses TRBV5-4 and TRBJ1-6; D might be TRBD1 (6 bases). The germline V gene encodes CDR1 SGHNT and CDR2 YYREEE (reference sequence). The V end was cut by 4 bases, the J end by 7 bases, with 15 bases between. CDR3 length equals 15 residues. DNA of the CDR3: TGTGCCAGCAGCGGCCCCCAGGACAGAAATTCACCCCTCCACTTT. Amino acids: CASSGPQDRNSPLHF.

J is TRBJ1-2 and V is TRBV13; TRBD1 might be the D (5 bases). V lost 5 bases, J lost 0 bases, and 13 bases lay in between. The germline V gene has CDR1 PRHDT and CDR2 FYEKMQ (reference sequence). The CDR3 contains 15 residues. This CDR3 is CASSPTTESNYGYTF. Written as DNA, the CDR3 is TGTGCCAGCAGCCCAACGACAGAATCTAACTATGGCTACACCTTC.

The V call is TRBV7-3, the J call TRBJ2-7; the D gene is possibly TRBD1 (5 bases). This CDR3 is 13 amino acids long. Between the trimmed V and J ends, which lost 3 bases and 2 bases, there was a span of 8 bases. Germline V CDR1 and CDR2: SGHTA, FQGTGA. CDR3 sequence (DNA): TGTGCCAGCAGCTTGGGGCGTCCCTACGAGCAGTACTTC. It translates to CASSLGRPYEQYF.

This clone was recorded a few times. The J gene is TRBJ1-1, the V gene TRBV18; D is ambiguous. The V and J ends lost 4 bases and 1 base respectively, with 7 bases between them. The CDR3 spans 13 residues. CDR1 KGHSH and CDR2 LQKENI come from the germline V gene. The CDR3 nucleotides read TGTGCCAGCTCACTCGGGAAGAACACTGAAGCTTTCTTT. It yields the protein CASSLGKNTEAFF.

The CDR3: CASSHSPGAGTPTDTQYF. DNA for the CDR3: TGTGCCAGCAGCCATTCCCCAGGGGCTGGAACACCCACAGATACGCAGTATTTT. This chain joins TRBV3-1 (or the pseudogene TRBV3-2) and TRBJ2-3; possible D gene TRBD1, 6 bases. V was pared by 3 bases and J by 2 bases, with 21 bases between. This CDR3 is built from 18 residues. The V gene's germline CDR1 is LGHDT and CDR2 YNNKEL (reference sequence).

The chain recombines TRBV4-1 with TRBJ1-3; tentative D call: TRBD1 (6 bases). V was cut by 4 bases and J by 8 bases, with 15 bases left in between. The CDR3 runs 14 residues. The germline V gene encodes CDR1 MGHRA and CDR2 YSYEKL. CDR3 DNA: TGCGCCAGCAGCCGAACAGGGCCCGGGGACACCATATATTTT. Translation: CASSRTGPGDTIYF.

The rearrangement joins TRBV11-2 to TRBJ2-7, with 9 bases aligning to TRBD1. The length of the CDR3 is 14 residues. J gave up 6 bases and V 5 bases, and 8 bases lay outside the gene matches. Germline CDR1 and CDR2: SGHAT and FQNNGV. The CDR3 sequence is CASSPWTGVGEQYF. The CDR3 region has the DNA TGTGCCAGCAGCCCCTGGACAGGGGTAGGCGAGCAGTACTTC.

This chain links TRBV4-3 with TRBJ2-1, with 11 bases lining up with TRBD2. Germline V gene lookup returns CDR1 LGHNA and CDR2 YSLEER. The CDR3 length is 15 residues. The V segment lost 1 base and the J segment 15 bases; nucleotides outside the gene matches: 11. The CDR3 here is CASSQGASGRLISFF. CDR3 nucleotides: TGCGCCAGCAGCCAAGGGGCTAGCGGGAGGCTCATTTCGTTCTTC.

The CDR3 loop reads CATSRTRQWTGELFF. The CDR3 coding sequence is TGTGCCACCAGCAGAACGCGACAGTGGACCGGGGAGCTGTTTTTT. V gene TRBV15 combines with J gene TRBJ2-2; weak D call: TRBD1 (5 bases). This CDR3 is built from 15 residues. Looked up from germline, CDR1 is LNHNV and CDR2 is YYDKDF (reference sequence). V was clipped by 2 bases and J by 5 bases, with 12 bases between them.

V and J are TRBV18 and TRBJ2-2, with 10 positions matching TRBD1. J was trimmed by 3 bases and V by 8 bases; bases with no gene match: 6. This CDR3 region has 15 residues. Germline V gene lookup returns CDR1 KGHSH and CDR2 LQKENI. The CDR3 is CASHTGTGDTGELFF. The CDR3 DNA reads as TGTGCCAGCCATACCGGGACAGGGGACACCGGGGAGCTGTTTTTT.

Comment on this clone: The same CDR3 also results from other DNA sequences found in this sample. The chain recombines TRBV5-6 with TRBJ2-2; the match to TRBD1 covers 9 bases. Germline V gives CDR1 SGHDT, CDR2 YYEEEE. The trim removed 7 bases at V and 5 bases at J, leaving 9 bases unmatched. There are 15 residues in the CDR3. CDR3 sequence reads: CASSLIQGATGELFF. The CDR3 region has the DNA TGTGCCAGCTCATTGATACAGGGGGCGACCGGGGAGCTGTTTTTT.

This chain joins TRBV3-1 (or the pseudogene TRBV3-2) and TRBJ2-3; 8 positions match TRBD2. Looked up from germline, CDR1 is LGHDT and CDR2 is YNNKEL (reference sequence). This CDR3 spans 16 amino acids. Trimming took 1 base from V and 2 from J; bases not matched to a gene: 5. CDR3 bases: TGTGCCAGCAGCCAAGTCGGACTAGCTCTCACAGATACGCAGTATTTT. Amino acids: CASSQVGLALTDTQYF.

This clone was recorded once. The chain uses TRBV5-4 and TRBJ2-2, with 13 nucleotides matching TRBD2. Trimming at V came to 0 bases and at J to 6 bases, leaving 8 bases not matched to a gene. CDR3 length: 18 residues. CDR1 and CDR2 from the germline V gene are SGHNT and YYREEE (reference sequence). The CDR3 reads CASSLEGLAGKGPGELFF. The CDR3 region has the DNA TGTGCCAGCAGCTTGGAGGGACTAGCGGGAAAGGGGCCCGGGGAGCTGTTTTTT.